This T cell receptor beta chain came from a study of neurological immune-mediated disorders. CDR3 length equals 15 residues. V gave up 2 bases and J gave up 7 bases; unmatched junction bases: 5. Germline V gives CDR1 SEHNR, CDR2 FQNEAQ (reference sequence). By 5'RACE with 10-nucleotide random UMIs, the cDNA was made. In every sequencing run, more than 180 million TCR-beta sequences were generated from 15-18 subjects. Via MiXCR, TCRdb re-called the 5' RACE reads, giving one row per CDR3 protein. The sample consists of 67,000 or so distinct CDR3 sequences, approximately 13% of them appearing once. Notes on the study in general: The highest TCR clonal expansion occurred in HTLV-1-associated myelopathy; multiple sclerosis fell below healthy controls.

This sample's time point: longitudinal time-point 1 (baseline). PBMCs numbering 2 million and stored at -80 C yielded the unsorted libraries. In its sample, this clonotype was seen many times. Its target is not known. The sample was PBMCs. The clonotype originates from a female donor with HTLV-1-associated myelopathy (HAM/TSP). The chain carries TRBV7-9 and TRBJ2-1; 10 bases fit TRBD1. The CDR3 DNA reads as TGTGCCAGCAGCTTATCCGGGACAGGGGTGAATGAGCAGTTCTTC. It encodes CASSLSGTGVNEQFF.